Listed below are T cell receptor beta chains from one sample, sequenced in a study of vaccination and CD4 T cells after COVID-19. Their cognate antigens are unknown. TCRdb fed the PCR reads into MiXCR, producing one record per CDR3 protein. The sample has about 6,900 distinct CDR3 sequences, roughly a quarter seen once; the top ten hold approximately 29%. What was sequenced was CD4+ T cells from blood, cultured in vitro. The receptors were gathered from a human donor in good health. CDR3s include the opening cysteine and the closing phenylalanine or tryptophan. D genes are given only for firm matches. Size values are once, few and many counts, or a class for expanded clones, and some rows have none.

CDR3 DNA,CDR3 protein,clone size,J gene,D gene,V gene
TGCAGCGTTGATAAGCAGGGACCCTATGGCTACACCTTC,CSVDKQGPYGYTF,few,TRBJ1-2,.,TRBV29-1
TGTGCCAGCAGCGTAGTTAATACGCAGTATTTT,CASSVVNTQYF,medium-sized,TRBJ2-3,.,TRBV7-2
TGTGCCAGCAGTTACCGGGACAGGGGAGGTCTCTTC,CASSYRDRGGLF,few,TRBJ1-2,TRBD1,TRBV12-3/TRBV12-4
TGTGCCAGCAGCTTAGCGAGTGGGGCGGGTGCGCAGTATTTT,CASSLASGAGAQYF,few,TRBJ2-3,.,TRBV7-2
TGTGCCATAACTACAGGGTTCGGGGGCTACACCTTC,CAITTGFGGYTF,few,TRBJ1-2,.,TRBV10-3
TGTGCCATCAGTGAGGGACAGGGCGATCAGCCCCAGCATTTT,CAISEGQGDQPQHF,few,TRBJ1-5,TRBD1,TRBV10-3
TGTGCCAGCAGCGTAGGCACCGGGACTAGGGCAGATACGCAGTATTTT,CASSVGTGTRADTQYF,few,TRBJ2-3,TRBD2,TRBV9
TGCAGTGCCCAGGGAGGTGAAGGGGAGACCCAGTACTTC,CSAQGGEGETQYF,few,TRBJ2-5,.,TRBV20-1
TGTGCCAGCAGTGAAATGAATGGGGGCCCGAACACTGAAGCTTTCTTT,CASSEMNGGPNTEAFF,medium-sized,TRBJ1-1,.,TRBV6-1
TGTGCCAGCTCACCCCGGGAGGGAGCATACACTGAAGCTTTCTTT,CASSPREGAYTEAFF,few,TRBJ1-1,.,TRBV18
TGTGCCATCAGTGGGGGGGGGAACACTGAAGCTTTCTTT,CAISGGGNTEAFF,.,TRBJ1-1,.,TRBV10-3
TGTGCCACTAGGGCCCAGGGACAGGGTCATTCACCCCTCCACTTT,CATRAQGQGHSPLHF,medium-sized,TRBJ1-6,TRBD1,TRBV19
TGCAGTGCTTCAAACTTAAGGGCCGGGGGTTCACCCCTCCACTTT,CSASNLRAGGSPLHF,few,TRBJ1-6,.,TRBV20-1
TGTGCCAGCTCACCACCTACTCAGGGGGCCTATGGCTACACCTTC,CASSPPTQGAYGYTF,few,TRBJ1-2,TRBD1,TRBV18
TGCGCCAGCAGCTTACTGACCCCTGACTATGGCTACACCTTC,CASSLLTPDYGYTF,.,TRBJ1-2,.,TRBV5-1
TGTGCCAGCAGTCCCCGGCTAGCGGGGGGATCGTCCGGGGAGCTGTTTTTT,CASSPRLAGGSSGELFF,.,TRBJ2-2,TRBD2,TRBV12-3/TRBV12-4
TGCAGTGCTAGAGCTTTCCCGGGTAGGGGCACAGAAGAGACCCAGTACTTC,CSARAFPGRGTEETQYF,few,TRBJ2-5,.,TRBV20-1
TGTGCCAGCAGTTTAGCTGGCTATGGCTACACCTTC,CASSLAGYGYTF,medium-sized,TRBJ1-2,.,TRBV27
TGTGCCAGCAGTTGGGATACGGAATTCGGCACTGAAGCTTTCTTT,CASSWDTEFGTEAFF,few,TRBJ1-1,.,TRBV6-5
TGTGCCAGCAGCCGGTACAGAGACACTGAAGCTTTCTTT,CASSRYRDTEAFF,.,TRBJ1-1,.,TRBV7-2
TGTGCCAGCAGTTTATCAGGGTATGGCTACACCTTC,CASSLSGYGYTF,medium-sized,TRBJ1-2,.,TRBV27
TGTGCCAGCAGTTACGGTCTGGGTGAAGCTTTCTTT,CASSYGLGEAFF,few,TRBJ1-1,.,TRBV6-5
TGTGCCAGCAGCTTAGCTAGAATGGGTGGAGAGACCCAGTACTTC,CASSLARMGGETQYF,few,TRBJ2-5,.,TRBV7-2
TGCAGCGTTGGGGCAGGGGTAAGGGAGACCCAGTACTTC,CSVGAGVRETQYF,few,TRBJ2-5,.,TRBV29-1
TGTGCTAGTGGTTTTTTGACACCCCTCCACTTT,CASGFLTPLHF,few,TRBJ1-6,.,TRBV12-5
TGTGCCAGCGAAAAGCAAACCTACGAGCAGTACTTC,CASEKQTYEQYF,few,TRBJ2-7,.,TRBV6-1
TGTGCCAGCAGTGAAACTTGGCCGAACACTGAAGCTTTCTTT,CASSETWPNTEAFF,few,TRBJ1-1,.,TRBV2
TGTGCCAGCAGCTTAATTGGGGGGCAAGAGACCCAGTACTTC,CASSLIGGQETQYF,.,TRBJ2-5,.,TRBV7-9
TGTGCCAGCAGGCGCGAGGGTACTAACTATGGCTACACCTTC,CASRREGTNYGYTF,few,TRBJ1-2,.,TRBV2
TGCGCCAGCAAAAGGGGAGTAAACACTGAAGCTTTCTTT,CASKRGVNTEAFF,few,TRBJ1-1,.,TRBV10-2
TGTGCCAGCAGTTTCCTAGCCAGGACTATTTCACCCCTCCACTTT,CASSFLARTISPLHF,few,TRBJ1-6,.,TRBV12-3/TRBV12-4
TGTGCCAGCAGTCGGACAGGGACTAACTATGGCTACACCTTC,CASSRTGTNYGYTF,medium-sized,TRBJ1-2,TRBD1,TRBV6-1
TGCGCCAGCAGTGAATCCACAGATACGCAGTATTTT,CASSESTDTQYF,few,TRBJ2-3,.,TRBV10-1
TGCGCCAGCAGCTTGGGGACAGGGGTCGTGAAAACTGAAGCTTTCTTT,CASSLGTGVVKTEAFF,.,TRBJ1-1,TRBD1,TRBV5-1
TGTGCCAGCAGTGATCGAGCAGACACAGATACGCAGTATTTT,CASSDRADTDTQYF,.,TRBJ2-3,.,TRBV6-1